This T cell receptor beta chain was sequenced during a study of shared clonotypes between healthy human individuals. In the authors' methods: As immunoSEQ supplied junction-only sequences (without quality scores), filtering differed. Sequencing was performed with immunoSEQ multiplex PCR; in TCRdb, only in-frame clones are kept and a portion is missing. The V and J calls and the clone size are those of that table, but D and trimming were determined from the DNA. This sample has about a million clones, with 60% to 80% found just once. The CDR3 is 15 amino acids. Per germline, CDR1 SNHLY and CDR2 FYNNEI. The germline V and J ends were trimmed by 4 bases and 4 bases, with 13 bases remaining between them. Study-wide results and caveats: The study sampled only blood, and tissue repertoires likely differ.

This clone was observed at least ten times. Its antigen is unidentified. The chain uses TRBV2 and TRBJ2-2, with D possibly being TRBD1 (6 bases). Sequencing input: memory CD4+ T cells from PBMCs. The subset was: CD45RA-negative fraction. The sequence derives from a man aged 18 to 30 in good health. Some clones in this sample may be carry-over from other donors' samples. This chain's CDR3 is CASSAARGLTGELFF. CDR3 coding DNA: TGTGCCAGCAGTGCCGCCAGGGGCCTCACCGGGGAGCTGTTTTTT.